This paragraph covers one TCR beta chain sequence. This clonotype came up many times. The target of this receptor is not known. No much larger clonotype is one base removed from it; base qualities were not supplied. The sample is drawn from a study of esophageal squamous cell carcinoma under preoperative chemotherapy (dated by TCRdb to 2016 to 2019). At the level of the whole study: Both tumor-infiltrating lymphocytes and peripheral blood T cells had their TCR repertoires profiled in the study. The study assessed how paclitaxel-nedaplatin chemotherapy affected T-cell receptor repertoires in patients with esophageal squamous cell carcinoma. Several patients with primary esophageal squamous cell carcinoma made up the cohort. Repertoires from samples taken before paclitaxel-nedaplatin therapy were compared with repertoires from samples taken after paclitaxel-nedaplatin therapy.

Read against the paper, the sample's time point label means: before preoperative PTX-NDP chemotherapy. Patients received paclitaxel-nedaplatin as preoperative chemotherapy before surgery. Spanning cysteine to phenylalanine, the CDR3 consists of 15 amino acids. The read is trimmed to its CDR3 DNA, 45 bases read in frame from base 1. CDR1 and CDR2 are read off the germline V gene (reference sequence) as MNHEY and SMNVEV. Overall results and qualifications from the work: TCR diversity increased significantly in peripheral T cells after chemotherapy, but not in tumor-infiltrating lymphocytes. The analysis included only a handful of patients with esophageal squamous cell carcinoma, making the cohort small. Rather than arising solely from local clonal changes, post-treatment tumor-infiltrating lymphocytes appeared to come partly from peripheral T cells that migrated into the tumor. Immediate and substantial changes in clonotype frequency were induced by paclitaxel-nedaplatin therapy, and contraction rather than amplification was more likely to be observed among abundant clones.

Libraries were prepared through PCR. The instrument given in TCRdb is HiSeq X Ten. High-throughput sequencing was used to characterize the TCR repertoires. The public reads were run again by TCRdb, first through fastp at Q25 and then through MiXCR, and only productive beta chains were kept. Each entry is one CDR3 protein sequence, shown with its most common DNA and genes. Present in this sample are about 30,000 distinct CDR3 sequences, under 55% of which were seen just once. The ten largest make up 10% to 15% of the sample. The V and J genes are TRBV27 and TRBJ2-1, with 15 bases aligning to TRBD2. With the DNA end fitting TRBJ2-7 better, the J assignment may be wrong. The sample here was taken from a patient given preoperative chemotherapy. This TCR derives from a human donor with esophageal squamous cell carcinoma. The donor label of this sample is uncertain. The DNA sequence is given as TGTGCCAGCAGTTGGGGACTAGCGGGAGGTTTCGAGCAGTACTTC. It is translated as CASSWGLAGGFEQYF.